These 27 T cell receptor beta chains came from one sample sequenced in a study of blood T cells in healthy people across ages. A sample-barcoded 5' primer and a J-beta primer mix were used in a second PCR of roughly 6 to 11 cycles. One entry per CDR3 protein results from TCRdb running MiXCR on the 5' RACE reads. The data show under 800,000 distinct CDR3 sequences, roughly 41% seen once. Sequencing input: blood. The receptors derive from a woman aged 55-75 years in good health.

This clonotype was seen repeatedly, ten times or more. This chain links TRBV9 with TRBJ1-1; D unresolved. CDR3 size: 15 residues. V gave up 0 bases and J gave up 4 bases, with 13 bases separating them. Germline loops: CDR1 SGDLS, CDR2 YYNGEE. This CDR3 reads CASSVAGRMGTEAFF. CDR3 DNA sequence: TGTGCCAGCAGCGTAGCTGGCAGGATGGGCACTGAAGCTTTCTTT.

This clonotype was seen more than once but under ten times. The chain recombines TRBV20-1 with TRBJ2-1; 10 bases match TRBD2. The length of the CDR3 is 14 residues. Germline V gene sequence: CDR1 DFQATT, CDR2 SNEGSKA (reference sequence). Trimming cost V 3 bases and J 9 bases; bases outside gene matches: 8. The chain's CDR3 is CSASTSGTEGEQFF. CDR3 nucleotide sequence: TGCAGTGCTAGCACTAGCGGGACCGAGGGTGAGCAGTTCTTC.

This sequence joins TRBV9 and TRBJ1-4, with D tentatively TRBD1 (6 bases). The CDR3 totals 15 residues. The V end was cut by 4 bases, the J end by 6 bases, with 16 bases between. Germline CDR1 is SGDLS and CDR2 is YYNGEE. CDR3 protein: CASSPGTSSHEKLFF. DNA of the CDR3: TGTGCCAGCAGCCCGGGGACAAGTTCGCATGAAAAACTGTTTTTT.

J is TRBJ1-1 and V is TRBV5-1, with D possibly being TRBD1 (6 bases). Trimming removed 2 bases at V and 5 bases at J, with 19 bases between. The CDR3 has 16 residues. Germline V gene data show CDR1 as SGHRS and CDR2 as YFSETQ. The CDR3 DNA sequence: TGCGCCAGCAGCTTACCGGGGGCCGGGTTAATGACTGAAGCTTTCTTT. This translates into CASSLPGAGLMTEAFF. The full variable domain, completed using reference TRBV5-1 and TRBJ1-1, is KAGVTQTPRYLIKTRGQQVTLSCSPISGHRSVSWYQQTPGQGLQFLFEYFSETQRNKGNFPGRFSGRQFSNSRSEMNVSTLELGDSALYLCASSLPGAGLMTEAFFGQGTRLTVV.

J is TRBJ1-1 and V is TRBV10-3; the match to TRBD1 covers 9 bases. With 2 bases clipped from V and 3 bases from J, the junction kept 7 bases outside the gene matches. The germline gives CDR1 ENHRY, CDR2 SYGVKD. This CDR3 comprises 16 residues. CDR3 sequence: CAISEDRGVVDTEAFF. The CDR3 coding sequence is TGTGCCATCAGTGAGGACAGGGGGGTAGTGGACACTGAAGCTTTCTTT.

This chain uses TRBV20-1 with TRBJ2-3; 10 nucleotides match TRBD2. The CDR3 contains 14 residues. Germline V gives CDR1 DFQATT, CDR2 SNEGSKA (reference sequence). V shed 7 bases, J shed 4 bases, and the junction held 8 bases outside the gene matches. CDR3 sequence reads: CSVSSGGASDTQYF. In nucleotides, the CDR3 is TGCAGTGTTTCGAGCGGGGGGGCCTCAGATACGCAGTATTTT.

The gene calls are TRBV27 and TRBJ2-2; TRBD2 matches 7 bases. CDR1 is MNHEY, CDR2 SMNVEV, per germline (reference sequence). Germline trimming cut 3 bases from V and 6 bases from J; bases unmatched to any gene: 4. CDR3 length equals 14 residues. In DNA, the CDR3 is TGTGCCAGCAGTTTTACCCGGGGGGCCGGGGAGCTGTTTTTT. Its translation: CASSFTRGAGELFF.

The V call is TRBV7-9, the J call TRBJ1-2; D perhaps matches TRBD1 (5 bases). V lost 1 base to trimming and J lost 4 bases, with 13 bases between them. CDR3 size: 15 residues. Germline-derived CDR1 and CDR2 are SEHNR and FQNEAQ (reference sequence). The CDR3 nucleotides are TGTGCCAGCAGCTTAGGGGGGGAGGCCCCCTATGGCTACACCTTC. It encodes CASSLGGEAPYGYTF.

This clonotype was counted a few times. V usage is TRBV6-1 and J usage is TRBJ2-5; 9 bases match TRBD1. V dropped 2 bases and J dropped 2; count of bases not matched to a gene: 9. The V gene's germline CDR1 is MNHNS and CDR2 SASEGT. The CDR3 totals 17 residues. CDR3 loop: CASSENPGQGNQETQYF. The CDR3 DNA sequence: TGTGCCAGCAGTGAAAATCCCGGACAGGGGAATCAAGAGACCCAGTACTTC.

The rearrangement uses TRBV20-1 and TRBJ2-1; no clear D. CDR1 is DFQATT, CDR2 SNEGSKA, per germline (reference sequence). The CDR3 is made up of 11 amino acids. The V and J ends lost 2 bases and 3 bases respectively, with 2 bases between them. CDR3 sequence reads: CSARIYNEQFF. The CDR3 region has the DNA TGCAGTGCTAGAATCTACAATGAGCAGTTCTTC.

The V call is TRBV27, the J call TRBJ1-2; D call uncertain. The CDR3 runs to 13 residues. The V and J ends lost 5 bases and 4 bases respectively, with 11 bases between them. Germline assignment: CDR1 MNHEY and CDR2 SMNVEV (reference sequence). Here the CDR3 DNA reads TGTGCCAGCAGTGTACGCGGAGGCTATGGCTACACCTTC. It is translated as CASSVRGGYGYTF.

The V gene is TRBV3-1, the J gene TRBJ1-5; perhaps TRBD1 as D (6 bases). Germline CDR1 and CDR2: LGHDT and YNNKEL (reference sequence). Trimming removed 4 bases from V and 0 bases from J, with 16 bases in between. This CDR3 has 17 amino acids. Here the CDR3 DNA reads TGTGCCAGCAGCCTATACGGACAGCTATATAGCAATCAGCCCCAGCATTTT. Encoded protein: CASSLYGQLYSNQPQHF.

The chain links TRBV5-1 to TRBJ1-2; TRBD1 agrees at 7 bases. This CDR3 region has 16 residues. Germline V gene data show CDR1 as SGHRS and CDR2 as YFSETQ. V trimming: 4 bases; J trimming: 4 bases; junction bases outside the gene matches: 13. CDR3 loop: CASSPELGGPSYGYTF. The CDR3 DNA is TGCGCCAGCAGCCCAGAGTTAGGGGGCCCCTCCTATGGCTACACCTTC.

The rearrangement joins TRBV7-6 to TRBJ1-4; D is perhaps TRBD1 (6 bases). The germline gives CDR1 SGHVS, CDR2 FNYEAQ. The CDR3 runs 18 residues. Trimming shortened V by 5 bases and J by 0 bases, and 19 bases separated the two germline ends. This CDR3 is CASSPNGGGGPTNEKLFF. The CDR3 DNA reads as TGTGCCAGCAGCCCCAACGGGGGCGGGGGACCAACTAATGAAAAACTGTTTTTT. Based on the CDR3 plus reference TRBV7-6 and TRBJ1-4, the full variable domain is GAGVSQSPRYKVTKRGQDVALRCDPISGHVSLYWYRQALGQGPEFLTYFNYEAQQDKSGLPNDRFSAERPEGSISTLTIQRTEQRDSAMYRCASSPNGGGGPTNEKLFFGSGTQLSVL.

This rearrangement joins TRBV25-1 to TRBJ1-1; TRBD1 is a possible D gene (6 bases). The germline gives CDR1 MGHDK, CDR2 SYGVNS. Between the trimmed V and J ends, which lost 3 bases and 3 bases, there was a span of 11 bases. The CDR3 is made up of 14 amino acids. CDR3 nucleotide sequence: TGTGCCAGCAGTGACCGGGACACCTACACTGAAGCTTTCTTT. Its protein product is CASSDRDTYTEAFF.

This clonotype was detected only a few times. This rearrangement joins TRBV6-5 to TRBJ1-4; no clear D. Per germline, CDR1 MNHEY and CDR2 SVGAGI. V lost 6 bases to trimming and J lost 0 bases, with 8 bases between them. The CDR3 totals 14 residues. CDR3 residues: CASSKTATNEKLFF. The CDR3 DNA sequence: TGTGCCAGCAGCAAAACGGCAACTAATGAAAAACTGTTTTTT.

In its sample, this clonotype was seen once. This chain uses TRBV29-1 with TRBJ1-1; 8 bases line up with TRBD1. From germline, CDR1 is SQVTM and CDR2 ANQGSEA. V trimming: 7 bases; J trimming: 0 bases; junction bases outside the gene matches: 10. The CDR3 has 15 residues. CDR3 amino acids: CSAGQGVSMNTEAFF. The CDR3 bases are TGCAGCGCCGGACAGGGTGTTTCTATGAACACTGAAGCTTTCTTT.

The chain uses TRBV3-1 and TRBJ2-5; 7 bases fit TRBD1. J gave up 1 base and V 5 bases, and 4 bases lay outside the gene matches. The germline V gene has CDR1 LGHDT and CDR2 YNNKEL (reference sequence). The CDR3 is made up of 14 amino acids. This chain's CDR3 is CASSCQGVQETQYF. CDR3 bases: TGTGCCAGCAGCTGCCAGGGGGTCCAAGAGACCCAGTACTTC.

CDR3 protein: CAISESAPPAQYF. DNA for the CDR3: TGTGCCATCAGTGAGTCGGCACCTCCCGCCCAGTACTTC. The chain joins TRBV10-3 to TRBJ2-5, with no clear D. This CDR3 region has 13 residues. The V and J ends lost 0 bases and 9 bases respectively, with 11 bases between them. Germline CDR1 reads ENHRY; CDR2 reads SYGVKD.

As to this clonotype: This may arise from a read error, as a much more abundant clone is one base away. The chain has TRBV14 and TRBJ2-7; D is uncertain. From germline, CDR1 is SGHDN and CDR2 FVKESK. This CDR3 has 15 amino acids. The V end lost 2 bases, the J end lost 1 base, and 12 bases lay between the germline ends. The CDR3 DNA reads TGTGCCAGCAGCCAAAGTCAGCCCTATTCCTACGAGCAGTACTTC. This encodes CASSQSQPYSYEQYF.

Written as DNA, the CDR3 is TGCAGTGCTAGAGACCCGTTTCCCCCAGAGACCCAGTACTTC. As protein: CSARDPFPPETQYF. V and J are TRBV20-1 and TRBJ2-5, with D uncertain. CDR3 size: 14 residues. CDR1 DFQATT and CDR2 SNEGSKA come from the germline V gene (reference sequence). Trimming left V 0 bases short and J 4 bases short, with 12 bases between.

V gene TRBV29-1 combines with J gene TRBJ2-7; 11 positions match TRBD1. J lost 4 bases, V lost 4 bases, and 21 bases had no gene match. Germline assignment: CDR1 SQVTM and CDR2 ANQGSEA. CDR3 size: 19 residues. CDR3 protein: CSVALLRGQGGKGGYEQYF. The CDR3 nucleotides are TGCAGCGTTGCTTTATTACGGGGACAGGGGGGCAAAGGGGGTTACGAGCAGTACTTC.

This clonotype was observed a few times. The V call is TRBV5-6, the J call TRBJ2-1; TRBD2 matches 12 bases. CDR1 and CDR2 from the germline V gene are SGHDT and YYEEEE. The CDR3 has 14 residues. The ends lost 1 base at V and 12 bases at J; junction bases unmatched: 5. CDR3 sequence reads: CASSLLAGGPGQFF. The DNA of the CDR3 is TGTGCCAGCAGCTTGCTAGCGGGAGGGCCGGGGCAGTTCTTC.

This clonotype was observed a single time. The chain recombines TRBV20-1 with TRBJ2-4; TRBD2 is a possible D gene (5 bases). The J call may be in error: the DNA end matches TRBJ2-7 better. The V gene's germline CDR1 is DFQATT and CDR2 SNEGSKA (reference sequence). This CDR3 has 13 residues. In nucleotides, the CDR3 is TGCAGTACAAGACGAGGGTATTCCTACGAGCAGTACTTC. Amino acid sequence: CSTRRGYSYEQYF.

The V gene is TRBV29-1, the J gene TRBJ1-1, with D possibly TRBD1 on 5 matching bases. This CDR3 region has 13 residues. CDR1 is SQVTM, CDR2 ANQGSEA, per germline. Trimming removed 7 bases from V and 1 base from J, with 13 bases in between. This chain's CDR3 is CSGGVRSNTEAFF. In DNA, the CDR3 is TGCAGCGGGGGGGTGCGGTCGAACACTGAAGCTTTCTTT.

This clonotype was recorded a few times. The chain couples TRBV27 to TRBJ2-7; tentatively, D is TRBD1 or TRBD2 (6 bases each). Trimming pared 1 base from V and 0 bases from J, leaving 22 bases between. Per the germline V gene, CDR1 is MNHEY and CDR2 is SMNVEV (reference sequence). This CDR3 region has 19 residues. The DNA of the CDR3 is TGTGCCAGCAGTTTATTCACCTCATCCTCCGGGGGCAGCTCCTACGAGCAGTACTTC. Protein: CASSLFTSSSGGSSYEQYF.

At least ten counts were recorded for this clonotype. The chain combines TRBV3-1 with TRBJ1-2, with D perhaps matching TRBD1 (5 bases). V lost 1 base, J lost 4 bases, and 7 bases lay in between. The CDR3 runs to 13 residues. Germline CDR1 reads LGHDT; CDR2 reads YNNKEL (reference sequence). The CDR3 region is CASSQGGTYGYTF. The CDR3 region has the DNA TGTGCCAGCAGCCAAGGGGGGACCTATGGCTACACCTTC.